Below, 4 T cell receptor beta chains from the same sample are listed, as sequenced in a study of T cells in Graves' hyperthyroidism and ophthalmopathy (dated by TCRdb to the late 2010s). The library was generated by multiplex PCR. TCRdb lists the instrument as Illumina HiSeq 2000. The TCR beta CDR3 regions were amplified from the RNA transcripts. The first round of RT-PCR for the TCR CDR3 was performed with the HTBI primer set and the Qiagen OneStep RT-PCR kit. TCRdb reprocessing: public reads trimmed at Q25 with fastp, clones called with MiXCR, in-frame beta chains kept. Every distinct CDR3 protein forms one entry, paired with its most common genes and DNA. Across this sample there are 300,000 to 400,000 distinct CDR3 sequences, with 18% seen only once. Approximately 49% of the sample is held by the ten biggest clonotypes. Specimen: blood. These receptors all stem from a woman in her forties or fifties with Graves' hyperthyroidism.

This clonotype occurred many times. The V gene is TRBV30, the J gene TRBJ2-1; the D gene is possibly TRBD2 (6 bases). Trimming took 0 bases from V and 0 from J, leaving 6 bases between them. The CDR3 length is 14 residues. Germline values: CDR1 GTSNPN, CDR2 SVGIG (reference sequence). CDR3 sequence (DNA): TGTGCCTGGAGTGTACTAGCCTCCTACAATGAGCAGTTCTTC. Its translation is CAWSVLASYNEQFF.

This chain links TRBV5-5 with TRBJ2-7; D gene ambiguous. The CDR3 contains 13 residues. V gave up 4 bases and J gave up 2 bases, with 10 bases separating them. Germline V CDR1 and CDR2: SGHKS, YYEKEE (reference sequence). The DNA of the CDR3 is TGTGCCAGCAGCATTGACGGTACCTACGAGCAGTACTTC. Protein product: CASSIDGTYEQYF. The complete variable domain, with remaining parts taken from reference TRBV5-5 and TRBJ2-7, reads DAGVTQSPTHLIKTRGQQVTLRCSPISGHKSVSWYQQVLGQGPQFIFQYYEKEERGRGNFPDRFSARQFPNYSSELNVNALLLGDSALYLCASSIDGTYEQYFGPGTRLTVT.

V and J are TRBV20-1 and TRBJ2-5, with TRBD1 identical over 7 bases. In germline, CDR1 is DFQATT, CDR2 SNEGSKA (reference sequence). CDR3 size: 16 residues. V was pared by 6 bases and J by 5 bases, with 18 bases of the junction left unmatched. The CDR3 bases are TGCAGTGCCACCCGACAGGGCACAGGTGTTCGGGAGACCCAGTACTTC. Translation: CSATRQGTGVRETQYF.

This clonotype has at least ten counts. This chain uses TRBV11-2 with TRBJ2-4; D is possibly TRBD2 (5 bases). Germline-derived CDR1 and CDR2 are SGHAT and FQNNGV. This CDR3 contains 13 residues. Trimming took off 5 bases at V and 4 bases at J, with 9 bases between the two ends. The CDR3 DNA is TGTGCCAGCAGCCCAGGACTTAAAAACATTCAGTACTTC. It yields the protein CASSPGLKNIQYF.